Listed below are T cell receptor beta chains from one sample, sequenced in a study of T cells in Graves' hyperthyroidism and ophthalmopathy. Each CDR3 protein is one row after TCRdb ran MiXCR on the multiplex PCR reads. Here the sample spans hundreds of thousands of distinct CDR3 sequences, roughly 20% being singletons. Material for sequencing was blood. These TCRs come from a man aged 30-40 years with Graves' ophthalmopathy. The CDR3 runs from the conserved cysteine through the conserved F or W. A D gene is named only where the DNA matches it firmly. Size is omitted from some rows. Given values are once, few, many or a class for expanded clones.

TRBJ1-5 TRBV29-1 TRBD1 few CSVGQGSEQPQHF TGCAGCGTTGGACAGGGATCGGAGCAGCCCCAGCATTTT
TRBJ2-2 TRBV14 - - CASSPKILSNTGELFF TGTGCCAGCAGCCCGAAGATTTTGTCGAACACCGGGGAGCTGTTTTTT
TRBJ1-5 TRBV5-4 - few CASSRDEEPQHF TGTGCCAGCAGCAGGGATGAGGAGCCCCAGCATTTT
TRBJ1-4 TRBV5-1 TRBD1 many CASSLVPGGREKLFF TGCGCCAGCAGCTTAGTTCCAGGGGGAAGGGAAAAACTGTTTTTT
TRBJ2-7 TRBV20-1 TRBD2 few CSARSDGRFNEQYF TGCAGTGCTAGAAGTGACGGGAGGTTCAACGAGCAGTACTTC
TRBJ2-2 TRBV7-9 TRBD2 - CASSLDRTSGRTGELFF TGTGCCAGCAGCTTGGACAGGACTAGCGGGAGGACCGGGGAGCTGTTTTTT
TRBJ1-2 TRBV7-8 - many CAIPSVRGEFGYTF TGTGCCATCCCTTCTGTCCGGGGGGAGTTTGGCTACACCTTC
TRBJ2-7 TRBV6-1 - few CASSPYRTSSYEQYF TGTGCCAGCAGTCCCTACAGGACCTCCTCCTACGAGCAGTACTTC
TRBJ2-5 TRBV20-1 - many CSAIRGTQYF TGCAGTGCTATCCGAGGGACCCAGTACTTC
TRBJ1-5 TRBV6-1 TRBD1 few CASRRDRGENQPQHF TGTGCCAGCAGACGGGACAGGGGGGAAAATCAGCCCCAGCATTTT
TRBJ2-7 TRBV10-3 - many CAIRFSDRPLEQYF TGTGCCATCAGATTTAGCGACAGACCTCTCGAGCAGTACTTC
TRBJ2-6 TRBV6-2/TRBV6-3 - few CASRRRDLAPGANVLTF TGTGCCAGCAGGCGCAGGGATTTAGCTCCTGGGGCCAACGTCCTGACTTTC
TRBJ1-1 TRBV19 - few CASTDRGGGNTEAFF TGTGCCAGTACCGACAGAGGGGGGGGGAACACTGAAGCTTTCTTT
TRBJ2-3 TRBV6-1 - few CASHLPLDTDTQYF TGTGCCAGCCACCTCCCTCTCGACACAGATACGCAGTATTTT
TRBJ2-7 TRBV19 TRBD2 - CASSTSRETDYEQYF TGTGCCAGTAGTACGTCGCGGGAGACCGACTACGAGCAGTACTTC
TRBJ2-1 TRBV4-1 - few CASSQVRGVAYNEQFF TGCGCCAGCAGCCAAGTCCGGGGCGTAGCCTACAATGAGCAGTTCTTC
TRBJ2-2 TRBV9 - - CASSVGRQNTGELFF TGTGCCAGCAGCGTAGGGCGACAGAACACCGGGGAGCTGTTTTTT
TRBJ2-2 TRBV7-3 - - CASSRGQPGELFF TGTGCCAGCAGTAGGGGCCAACCCGGGGAGCTGTTTTTT
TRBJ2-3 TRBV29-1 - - CSVHGSLPDTQYF TGCAGCGTTCACGGGAGTCTCCCAGATACGCAGTATTTT
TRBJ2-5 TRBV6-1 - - CASSENPRYRGQYQETQYF TGTGCCAGCAGTGAAAACCCAAGGTATCGGGGGCAGTACCAAGAGACCCAGTACTTC
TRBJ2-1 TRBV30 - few CAWTPLGANQFF TGTGCCTGGACTCCCCTGGGAGCGAACCAGTTCTTC
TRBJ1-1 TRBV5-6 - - CASSLTKRRDTSTEAFF TGTGCCAGCAGCTTAACAAAAAGGAGGGACACCTCCACTGAAGCTTTCTTT
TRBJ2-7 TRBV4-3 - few CASSQEITYEQYF TGCGCCAGCAGCCAAGAGATAACCTACGAGCAGTACTTC